This TCR beta chain was recorded in a study of technical replicates of blood from a handful of donors. Germline assignment: CDR1 SGHTA and CDR2 FQGNSA. V dropped 5 bases and J dropped 5; count of bases not matched to a gene: 7. The CDR3 consists of 14 residues. TCRdb's table, derived via immunoSEQ multiplex PCR, lists solely in-frame clones and lacks some. The data hold 75,000 to 95,000 clones, with 75% to 95% observed a single time. The sequenced sample was T cells isolated from PBMCs. This sequence was found in a human donor in good health. This chain uses TRBV7-2 with TRBJ1-1; 8 nucleotides match TRBD1. CDR3 in amino acids: CASSPRTGKTEAFF. The CDR3 nucleotides are TGTGCCAGCAGCCCGAGGACAGGGAAGACTGAAGCTTTCTTT.